The rows below give T cell receptor beta chains drawn from one sample of a study of blood T cell repertoires in COVID-19. Here immunoSEQ multiplex PCR was the method, and the copy in TCRdb shows in-frame clones only, minus some. Of about 24,000 clones in the sample, about nine tenths are singletons; the top ten hold roughly a tenth. Source material: peripheral blood. These receptors all stem from a man in his 70s with acute or convalescent COVID-19. Each CDR3 is given with its conserved first and last residue. D genes are given only for firm matches. Some rows have no size entry. The others give once, few or many, or a class for an expanded clone.

d_gene: -
abundance: -
j_gene: TRBJ2-7
v_gene: TRBV10-3
CDR3nt: TGTGCCATCAGCCGGGAGCTGGGCGAGCAGTACTTC
CDR3aa: CAISRELGEQYF

d_gene: TRBD2
abundance: -
j_gene: TRBJ2-5
v_gene: TRBV27
CDR3nt: TGTGCCAGCAAACCCCGACTAGCGGGAGTTTTACAAGAGACCCAGTACTTC
CDR3aa: CASKPRLAGVLQETQYF

d_gene: -
abundance: -
j_gene: TRBJ1-3
v_gene: TRBV5-4
CDR3nt: TGTGCCAGCAGCTGGGGGGAAGGAAACACCATATATTTT
CDR3aa: CASSWGEGNTIYF

d_gene: TRBD2
abundance: -
j_gene: TRBJ2-3
v_gene: TRBV15
CDR3nt: TGTGCCACCAGCAGTCTAGCGGGCAGTGGCACAGATACGCAGTATTTT
CDR3aa: CATSSLAGSGTDTQYF

d_gene: TRBD1
abundance: -
j_gene: TRBJ1-5
v_gene: TRBV19
CDR3nt: TGTGCCAGTAGTGCCGGGACAGGGGGGCGCAATCAGCCCCAGCATTTT
CDR3aa: CASSAGTGGRNQPQHF

d_gene: -
abundance: -
j_gene: TRBJ1-2
v_gene: TRBV24-1
CDR3nt: TGTGCCACCAGTGAAGGAGGAAGCTATGGCTACACCTTC
CDR3aa: CATSEGGSYGYTF

d_gene: -
abundance: -
j_gene: TRBJ2-3
v_gene: TRBV11-2
CDR3nt: TGTGCCAGCAGCTGGAACAGGATTACAGATACGCAGTATTTT
CDR3aa: CASSWNRITDTQYF

d_gene: TRBD1
abundance: -
j_gene: TRBJ2-7
v_gene: TRBV9
CDR3nt: TGTGCCAGCAGCGTAGAAGGGACAGGTCATGGAGAGCAGTACTTC
CDR3aa: CASSVEGTGHGEQYF

d_gene: -
abundance: -
j_gene: TRBJ1-6
v_gene: TRBV7-9
CDR3nt: TGTGCCAGCAGCCAGGACAGCTACAATTCACCCCTCCACTTT
CDR3aa: CASSQDSYNSPLHF

d_gene: TRBD1
abundance: -
j_gene: TRBJ1-3
v_gene: TRBV5-4
CDR3nt: TGTGCCAGCAGCCCGGAGAGAGGACAGGGGGCTAATGGAAACACCATATATTTT
CDR3aa: CASSPERGQGANGNTIYF

d_gene: TRBD2
abundance: -
j_gene: TRBJ2-2
v_gene: TRBV25-1
CDR3nt: TGTGCCAGCAGTGAACATAGCGGGGGAGGTTACACCGGGGAGCTGTTTTTT
CDR3aa: CASSEHSGGGYTGELFF

d_gene: -
abundance: -
j_gene: TRBJ1-1
v_gene: TRBV6-2/TRBV6-3
CDR3nt: TGTGCCAGCAGTTACGGTTCAGGGCGTAAGGTCGCTGAAGCTTTCTTT
CDR3aa: CASSYGSGRKVAEAFF

d_gene: TRBD2
abundance: -
j_gene: TRBJ2-2
v_gene: TRBV7-3
CDR3nt: TGTGCCAGCAGCTTATATTCGAGATCTAGCGGGAACACCGGGGAGCTGTTTTTT
CDR3aa: CASSLYSRSSGNTGELFF

d_gene: -
abundance: -
j_gene: TRBJ1-4
v_gene: TRBV19
CDR3nt: TGTGCCAGTAGTATTTGGAGCAGGGGATCTAATGAAAAACTGTTTTTT
CDR3aa: CASSIWSRGSNEKLFF

d_gene: -
abundance: -
j_gene: TRBJ2-7
v_gene: TRBV6-1
CDR3nt: TGTGCCAGCAGTGAATCCTCCCTTCTGTACGAGCAGTACTTC
CDR3aa: CASSESSLLYEQYF

d_gene: TRBD2
abundance: -
j_gene: TRBJ2-3
v_gene: TRBV5-1
CDR3nt: TGCGCCAGCAGCCCCCCATCTCCGGGAGGTAGCACAGATACGCAGTATTTT
CDR3aa: CASSPPSPGGSTDTQYF

d_gene: TRBD2
abundance: -
j_gene: TRBJ2-3
v_gene: TRBV14
CDR3nt: TGTGCCAGCAGCCCGTTCGGCGGGGGGGGCACAGATACGCAGTATTTT
CDR3aa: CASSPFGGGGTDTQYF

d_gene: -
abundance: -
j_gene: TRBJ2-5
v_gene: TRBV11-2
CDR3nt: TGTGCCAGCAGCCCACCGGACTGGTTGACGTACCAAGAGACCCAGTACTTC
CDR3aa: CASSPPDWLTYQETQYF

d_gene: -
abundance: -
j_gene: TRBJ1-5
v_gene: TRBV4-1
CDR3nt: TGCGCCAGCAGCCAAGATGGGGCAGGGGTAGGTCAGCCCCAGCATTTT
CDR3aa: CASSQDGAGVGQPQHF

d_gene: -
abundance: -
j_gene: TRBJ2-7
v_gene: TRBV20-1
CDR3nt: TGCAGTGCTTGGAACAGGGTCGAGCAGTACTTC
CDR3aa: CSAWNRVEQYF

d_gene: TRBD2
abundance: -
j_gene: TRBJ2-7
v_gene: TRBV2
CDR3nt: TGTGCCAGCAAGGCGGGGGGCCTCTCCTACGAGCAGTACTTC
CDR3aa: CASKAGGLSYEQYF

d_gene: -
abundance: -
j_gene: TRBJ2-1
v_gene: TRBV5-5
CDR3nt: TGTGCCAGCAGCCCCGGAGGAAGTTACAATGAGCAGTTCTTC
CDR3aa: CASSPGGSYNEQFF

d_gene: TRBD2
abundance: -
j_gene: TRBJ2-7
v_gene: TRBV7-2
CDR3nt: TGTGCCAGCAGCCCTGGGGGGGCCTACGAGCAGTACTTC
CDR3aa: CASSPGGAYEQYF

d_gene: -
abundance: -
j_gene: TRBJ1-1
v_gene: TRBV29-1
CDR3nt: TGCAGCGTTCTTGCACAGACCAAAGCTTTCTTT
CDR3aa: CSVLAQTKAFF

d_gene: -
abundance: -
j_gene: TRBJ2-3
v_gene: TRBV29-1
CDR3nt: TGCAGCGTTGAAGATCACGGGGTAGATACGCAGTATTTT
CDR3aa: CSVEDHGVDTQYF

d_gene: -
abundance: -
j_gene: TRBJ2-3
v_gene: TRBV5-4
CDR3nt: TGTGCCAGCAGCTTTCCAGGGGGCACAGATACGCAGTATTTT
CDR3aa: CASSFPGGTDTQYF

d_gene: -
abundance: once
j_gene: TRBJ2-2
v_gene: TRBV18
CDR3nt: TGTGCCAGCTCACTGGGCAGGGCGAACACCGGGGAGCTGTTTTTT
CDR3aa: CASSLGRANTGELFF

d_gene: -
abundance: -
j_gene: TRBJ2-1
v_gene: TRBV18
CDR3nt: TGTGCCAGCTCACCGGGGCAAACCTCCTACAATGAGCAGTTCTTC
CDR3aa: CASSPGQTSYNEQFF

d_gene: -
abundance: -
j_gene: TRBJ1-1
v_gene: TRBV4-1
CDR3nt: TGCGCCAGCAGCCAAGTTCTGGGCGCGAGCACTGAAGCTTTCTTT
CDR3aa: CASSQVLGASTEAFF

d_gene: TRBD1
abundance: -
j_gene: TRBJ2-5
v_gene: TRBV7-2
CDR3nt: TGTGCCAGCAGCCCTGGACAGGCCTGGGAGACCCAGTACTTC
CDR3aa: CASSPGQAWETQYF